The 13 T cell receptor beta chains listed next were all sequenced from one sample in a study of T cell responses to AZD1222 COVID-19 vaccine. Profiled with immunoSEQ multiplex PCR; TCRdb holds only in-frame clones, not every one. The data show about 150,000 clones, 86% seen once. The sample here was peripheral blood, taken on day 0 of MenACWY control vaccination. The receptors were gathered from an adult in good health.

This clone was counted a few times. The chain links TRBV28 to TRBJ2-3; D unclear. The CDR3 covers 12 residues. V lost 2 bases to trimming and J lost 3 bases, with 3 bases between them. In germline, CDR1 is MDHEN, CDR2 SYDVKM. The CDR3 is CASSLVTDTQYF. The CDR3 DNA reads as TGTGCCAGCAGTTTAGTAACAGATACGCAGTATTTT.

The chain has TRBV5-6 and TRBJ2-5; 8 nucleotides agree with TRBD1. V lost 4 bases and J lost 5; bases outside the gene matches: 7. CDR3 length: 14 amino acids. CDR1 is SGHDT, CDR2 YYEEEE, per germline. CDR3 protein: CASSQTGGGETQYF. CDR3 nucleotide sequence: TGTGCCAGCAGCCAAACAGGGGGTGGGGAGACCCAGTACTTC.

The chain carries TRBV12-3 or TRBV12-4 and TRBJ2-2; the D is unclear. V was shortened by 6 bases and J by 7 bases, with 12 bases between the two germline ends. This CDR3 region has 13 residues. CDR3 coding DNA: TGTGCCAGCAGCCGGATTCAGAGCGGGGAGCTGTTTTTT. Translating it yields CASSRIQSGELFF.

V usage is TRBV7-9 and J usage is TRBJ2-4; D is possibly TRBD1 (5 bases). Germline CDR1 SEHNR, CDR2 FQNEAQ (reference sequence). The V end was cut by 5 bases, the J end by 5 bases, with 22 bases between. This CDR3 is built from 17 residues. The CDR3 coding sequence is TGTGCCAGCAGCCATTTTGGCCCGACAGTGTGGGAAAACATTCAGTACTTC. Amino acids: CASSHFGPTVWENIQYF. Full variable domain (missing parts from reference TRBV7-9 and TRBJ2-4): DTGVSQNPRHKITKRGQNVTFRCDPISEHNRLYWYRQTLGQGPEFLTYFQNEAQLEKSRLLSDRFSAERPKGSFSTLEIQRTEQGDSAMYLCASSHFGPTVWENIQYFGAGTRLSVL.

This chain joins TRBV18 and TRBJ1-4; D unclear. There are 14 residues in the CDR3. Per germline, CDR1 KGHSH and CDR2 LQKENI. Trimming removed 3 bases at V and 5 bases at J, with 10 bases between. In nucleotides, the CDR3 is TGTGCCAGCTCACCCAGTGCGGGCAATGAAAAACTGTTTTTT. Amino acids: CASSPSAGNEKLFF.

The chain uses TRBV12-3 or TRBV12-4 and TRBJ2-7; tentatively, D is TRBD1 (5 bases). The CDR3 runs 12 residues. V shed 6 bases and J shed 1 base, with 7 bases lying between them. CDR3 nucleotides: TGTGCCAGCAGCCAGGGATCCTACGAGCAGTACGTC. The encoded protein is CASSQGSYEQYV.

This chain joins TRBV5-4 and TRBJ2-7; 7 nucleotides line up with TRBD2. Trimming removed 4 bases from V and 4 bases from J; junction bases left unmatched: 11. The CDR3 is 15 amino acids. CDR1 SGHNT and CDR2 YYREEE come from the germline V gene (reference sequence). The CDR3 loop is CASSTPSGEKYEQYV. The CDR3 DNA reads TGTGCCAGCAGCACCCCAAGCGGGGAGAAATACGAGCAGTACGTC.

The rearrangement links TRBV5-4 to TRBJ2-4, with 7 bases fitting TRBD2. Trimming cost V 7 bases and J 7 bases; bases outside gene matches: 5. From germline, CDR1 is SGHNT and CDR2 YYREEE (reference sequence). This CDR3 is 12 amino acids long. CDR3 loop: CASGEGGNIQYF. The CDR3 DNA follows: TGTGCCAGCGGGGAGGGTGGGAACATTCAGTACTTC.

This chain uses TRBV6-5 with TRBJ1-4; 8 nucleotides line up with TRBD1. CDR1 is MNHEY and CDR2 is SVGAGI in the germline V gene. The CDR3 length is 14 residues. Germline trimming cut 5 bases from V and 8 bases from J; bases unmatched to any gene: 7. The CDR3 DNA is TGTGCCAGCAGTCGACAGGGGAGTTACGAAAAACTGTTTTTT. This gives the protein CASSRQGSYEKLFF.

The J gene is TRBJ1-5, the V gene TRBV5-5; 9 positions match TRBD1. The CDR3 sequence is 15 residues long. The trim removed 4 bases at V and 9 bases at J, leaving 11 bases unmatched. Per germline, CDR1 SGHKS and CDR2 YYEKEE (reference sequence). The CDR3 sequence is CASSPTGGTMRPQHF. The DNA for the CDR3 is TGTGCCAGCAGCCCGACAGGGGGGACTATGCGGCCCCAGCATTTT.

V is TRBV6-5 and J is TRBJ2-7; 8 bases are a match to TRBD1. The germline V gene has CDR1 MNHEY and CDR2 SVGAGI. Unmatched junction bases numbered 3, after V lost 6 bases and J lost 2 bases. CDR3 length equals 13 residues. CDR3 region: CASRRTGPYEQYV. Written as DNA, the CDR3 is TGTGCCAGCAGGAGGACAGGGCCCTACGAGCAGTACGTC.

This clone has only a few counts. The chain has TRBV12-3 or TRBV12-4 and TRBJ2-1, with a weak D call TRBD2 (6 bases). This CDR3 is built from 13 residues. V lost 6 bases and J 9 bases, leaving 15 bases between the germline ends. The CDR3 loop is CASSTLLAGEQFF. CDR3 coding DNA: TGTGCCAGCAGCACCCTACTAGCTGGTGAGCAGTTCTTC.

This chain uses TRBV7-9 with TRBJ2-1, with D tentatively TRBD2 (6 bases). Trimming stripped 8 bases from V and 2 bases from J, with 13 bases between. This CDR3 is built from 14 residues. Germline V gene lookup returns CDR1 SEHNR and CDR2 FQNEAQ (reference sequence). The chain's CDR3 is CASHRENPYNEQFF. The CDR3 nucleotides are TGTGCCAGCCATCGGGAGAACCCCTACAATGAGCAGTTCTTC. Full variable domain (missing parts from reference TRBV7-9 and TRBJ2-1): DTGVSQNPRHKITKRGQNVTFRCDPISEHNRLYWYRQTLGQGPEFLTYFQNEAQLEKSRLLSDRFSAERPKGSFSTLEIQRTEQGDSAMYLCASHRENPYNEQFFGPGTRLTVL.